This T cell receptor (beta chain) was identified during a study of blood T cell repertoires in COVID-19. Study overall: Samples representing acute and convalescent COVID-19 were sourced from the United States, Italy and Spain. Sources were T cells, B-cell-depleted T cells, or PBMCs; the material itself was cDNA or gDNA.

Here immunoSEQ multiplex PCR was the method, and the copy in TCRdb shows in-frame clones only, minus some. Of 71,000 or so clones detected, around 87% appear once; the ten largest clones hold under 9.5%. In germline, CDR1 is KGHSH, CDR2 LQKENI. V was cut by 6 bases and J by 4 bases, with 15 bases left in between. The CDR3 is 15 residues long. This chain connects TRBV18 to TRBJ2-2; D may be TRBD2 (6 bases). Sequencing was performed on peripheral blood. The origin of this receptor is a man aged 50 to 60 with active COVID-19. The DNA for the CDR3 is TGTGCCAGCTCCCCGCGGGGCACAATCACCGGGGAGCTGTTTTTT. Translated, it gives CASSPRGTITGELFF.